Listed below are T cell receptor beta chains from one sample, sequenced in a study of T cells in tuberculosis. Measured with immunoSEQ multiplex PCR; TCRdb has only the in-frame clones, and not every one. Of some 34,000 clones detected, about 85% appear once; the ten largest clones hold about 5.3%. The sample consisted of PBMCs, taken at tuberculosis diagnosis. These receptors came from an adult with tuberculosis. The conserved cysteine and the conserved F or W are not part of the CDR3 here.

CDR3 length	V gene	J gene	CDR3 protein
13	TRBV9	TRBJ2-2	ASSVAGEFTGELF
11	TRBV11-2	TRBJ2-7	ASSRTGIYEQY
11	TRBV5-4	TRBJ2-7	ASSLGGRSEQY
11	TRBV6-1	TRBJ2-2	ASSRGATGELF
11	TRBV5-6	TRBJ2-1	ASSLTGDNEQF
11	TRBV10-1	TRBJ2-3	ASSPSGRGTQY
14	TRBV11-1	TRBJ2-4	ASSLGRREFENIQY
13	TRBV5-1	TRBJ2-3	ASSLSGQVTDTQY
15	TRBV7-2	TRBJ2-2	ASSLVGGLTNTGELF
10	TRBV28	TRBJ1-1	ASSFTGTEAF
11	TRBV14	TRBJ2-7	ASSYGGYYEQY
10	TRBV9	TRBJ1-6	ASSAGGSPLH
10	TRBV10-3	TRBJ1-2	AISEGSYGYT
11	TRBV28	TRBJ1-2	ASTADRVRGYT
15	TRBV10-3	TRBJ2-3	ATHSGTSGESTDTQY
13	TRBV5-6	TRBJ2-2	ASSLGLDSTGELF
12	TRBV5-1	TRBJ2-7	ASSFGDMAYEQY
15	TRBV7-2	TRBJ2-1	ASSLALGGGTYNEQF
10	TRBV29-1	TRBJ1-1	SVEQGGTEAF
14	TRBV28	TRBJ2-7	ASSSPLAGASYEQY
14	TRBV30	TRBJ2-2	AWSVSSRANTGELF
11	TRBV13	TRBJ1-2	ASSLKDRDGYT
14	TRBV30	TRBJ2-2	AWSTTGGHNTGELF
13	TRBV5-1	TRBJ2-3	ASSPLAGRWDTQY
17	TRBV4-3	TRBJ2-1	ASSQDWPSGGIGVREQF
13	TRBV18	TRBJ2-1	ASSPPQGARNEQF
10	TRBV28	TRBJ1-1	ASIRWDSEAF
10	TRBV29-1	TRBJ2-7	SVVSSSYEQY
14	TRBV5-8	TRBJ1-1	ASSLVAGGLNTEAF
11	TRBV5-1	TRBJ1-6	ASSFEERSPLH
15	TRBV4-2	TRBJ1-2	ASNKQPGQGAGYGYT
13	TRBV4-3	TRBJ1-1	ASSQVGGEGTEAF
15	TRBV25-1	TRBJ2-1	ASTSLGLAGPVNEQF
10	TRBV30	TRBJ2-1	AWSESGRGQF
12	TRBV5-1	TRBJ1-1	ASSPNRVRGEAF
13	TRBV6-1	TRBJ2-5	ASSVLRGAGETQY
9	TRBV6-1	TRBJ2-5	ASKERETQY
11	TRBV6-5	TRBJ1-1	ASLRRESLEAF
11	TRBV11-3	TRBJ2-2	ASAGGGTGELF
13	TRBV5-1	TRBJ2-2	ASSLVTSGTGELF
12	TRBV19	TRBJ1-4	ASRIGTGIEKLF
9	TRBV5-1	TRBJ1-1	ASRAQDEAF
12	TRBV13	TRBJ2-1	ASIRLAGGFEQF
13	TRBV28	TRBJ1-2	ASRPDRGLHYGYT
14	TRBV7-9	TRBJ1-3	ASSVRGSGEGNTIY
14	TRBV10-1	TRBJ1-6	ASSEGTGASNSPLH
12	TRBV11-2	TRBJ1-3	ASSRGQSGNTIY
11	TRBV25-1	TRBJ1-4	ATNRGFGEKLF
11	TRBV6-5	TRBJ1-1	ASSQDRGTEAF
12	TRBV19	TRBJ2-7	ASSIRGSQGEQY